These 23 T cell receptor beta chains were all obtained from the same sample, sequenced in a study of blood T cell repertoires in COVID-19. Produced via immunoSEQ multiplex PCR; TCRdb's table is partial and in-frame only. Of about 110,000 clones listed, roughly four fifths are singletons. The specimen was peripheral blood. Source of these receptors: a man between 65 and 79 years old with active or convalescent COVID-19.

This clone was found a few times. J is TRBJ1-5 and V is TRBV28, with TRBD1 matching 8 bases. The CDR3 is 16 residues long. With 5 bases clipped from V and 3 bases from J, the junction kept 9 bases outside the gene matches. Germline values: CDR1 MDHEN, CDR2 SYDVKM. CDR3 bases: TGTGCCAGCAGTACAACCGGGACAGGTGACAATCAGCCCCAGCATTTT. This encodes CASSTTGTGDNQPQHF.

The rearrangement links TRBV19 to TRBJ1-1; possibly TRBD1 for D (5 bases). The CDR3 has 19 residues. V lost 3 bases to trimming and J lost 0 bases, with 23 bases between them. The germline V gene has CDR1 LNHDA and CDR2 SQIVND (reference sequence). The CDR3 bases are TGTGCCAGTAGTATTCGGAAGGGTGTAGAGGGGAGGTTGAACACTGAAGCTTTCTTT. Translating it yields CASSIRKGVEGRLNTEAFF.

This clone was detected once. The gene calls are TRBV4-1 and TRBJ1-6; 8 positions match TRBD1. The CDR3 totals 16 residues. In germline, CDR1 is MGHRA, CDR2 YSYEKL. Trimming at V came to 4 bases and at J to 6 bases, leaving 8 bases not matched to a gene. The CDR3 region is CASSRLGQGRNSPLHF. DNA of the CDR3: TGCGCCAGCAGCCGGCTTGGACAGGGTCGTAATTCACCCCTCCACTTT.

The chain links TRBV15 to TRBJ2-5, with D perhaps TRBD2 (5 bases). Between the trimmed V and J ends, which lost 1 base and 2 bases, there was a span of 14 bases. The germline V gene has CDR1 LNHNV and CDR2 YYDKDF (reference sequence). CDR3 length equals 16 residues. The CDR3 DNA sequence: TGTGCCACCAGCAGAGGGCAGACTAACGGACAAGAGACCCAGTACTTC. Translation gives CATSRGQTNGQETQYF.

This sequence joins TRBV19 and TRBJ2-5; D is undetermined. The germline V gene has CDR1 LNHDA and CDR2 SQIVND (reference sequence). The CDR3 length is 13 residues. The ends were cut back, 5 bases at V and 1 base at J, with 8 bases in the middle. This CDR3 reads CASSRVAQETQYF. The DNA of the CDR3 is TGTGCCAGTAGTCGGGTTGCCCAAGAGACCCAGTACTTC. Looking up the rest from reference TRBV19 and TRBJ2-5 gives the full variable domain: DGGITQSPKYLFRKEGQNVTLSCEQNLNHDAMYWYRQDPGQGLRLIYYSQIVNDFQKGDIAEGYSVSREKKESFPLTVTSAQKNPTAFYLCASSRVAQETQYFGPGTRLLVL.

The genes are TRBV19 and TRBJ1-2; D remains unclear. The CDR3 runs to 13 residues. Looked up from germline, CDR1 is LNHDA and CDR2 is SQIVND (reference sequence). With 8 bases removed from V and 3 bases from J, the gap between germline ends came to 13 bases. The CDR3 sequence is CASGREEYYGYTF. DNA of the CDR3: TGTGCCAGTGGTCGGGAAGAGTACTATGGCTACACCTTC. The full variable domain, rest sourced from reference TRBV19 and TRBJ1-2, is DGGITQSPKYLFRKEGQNVTLSCEQNLNHDAMYWYRQDPGQGLRLIYYSQIVNDFQKGDIAEGYSVSREKKESFPLTVTSAQKNPTAFYLCASGREEYYGYTFGSGTRLTVV.

V and J are TRBV28 and TRBJ1-5; 7 nucleotides line up with TRBD1. The length of the CDR3 is 15 residues. Trimming removed 8 bases from V and 0 bases from J; junction bases left unmatched: 7. The germline gives CDR1 MDHEN, CDR2 SYDVKM. CDR3 sequence (DNA): TGTGCCAGCCAGGGACAGAAAGATAGCAATCAGCCCCAGCATTTT. It is translated as CASQGQKDSNQPQHF.

This clone appeared a few times. V and J are TRBV4-1 and TRBJ1-2; 9 nucleotides match TRBD1. The ends lost 0 bases at V and 4 bases at J; junction bases unmatched: 6. The CDR3 runs 16 residues. Germline V CDR1 and CDR2: MGHRA, YSYEKL. Here the CDR3 reads CASSQDRGQGFYGYTF. For the CDR3, the DNA is TGCGCCAGCAGCCAAGATCGGGGACAGGGCTTCTATGGCTACACCTTC.

The chain combines TRBV28 with TRBJ1-1, with a possible D match to TRBD1 (5 bases). Germline values: CDR1 MDHEN, CDR2 SYDVKM. The ends were cut back, 2 bases at V and 0 bases at J, with 13 bases in the middle. This CDR3 is 16 amino acids long. CDR3: CASSLKFRGLNTEAFF. Here the CDR3 DNA reads TGTGCCAGCAGTTTAAAGTTTAGGGGCTTGAACACTGAAGCTTTCTTT.

The chain couples TRBV7-2 to TRBJ1-2; 8 bases align to TRBD1. The CDR3 runs to 15 residues. Per germline, CDR1 SGHTA and CDR2 FQGNSA. The V and J ends lost 5 bases and 2 bases, in that order; junction bases with no gene match: 7. The CDR3 region has the DNA TGTGCCAGCAGCCCAGACAGGGGTGGGAACTATGGCTACACCTTC. Amino acid sequence: CASSPDRGGNYGYTF.

CDR3 sequence: CASSPSKETYNEQFF. CDR3 bases: TGTGCCAGCAGCCCTTCTAAGGAGACCTACAATGAGCAGTTCTTC. V and J are TRBV7-3 and TRBJ2-1; D is uncertain. The CDR3 has 15 amino acids. V lost 5 bases to trimming and J lost 2 bases, with 13 bases between them. Germline-derived CDR1 and CDR2 are SGHTA and FQGTGA.

Regarding this clone: The sample has other DNA sequences that encode this CDR3 too. The chain is built from TRBV20-1 and TRBJ1-1, with D tentatively TRBD1 (5 bases). The CDR3 runs to 11 residues. Trimming removed 6 bases at V and 4 bases at J, with 9 bases between. Germline V gene lookup returns CDR1 DFQATT and CDR2 SNEGSKA (reference sequence). The CDR3 here is CSARGGTEAFF. For the CDR3, the DNA is TGCAGTGCACGGGGGGGCACTGAAGCTTTCTTT.

The rearrangement links TRBV11-2 to TRBJ2-7; weak D call: TRBD1 (6 bases). Germline values: CDR1 SGHAT, CDR2 FQNNGV. Trimming cost V 1 base and J 1 base, with 14 bases left between them. This CDR3 is 16 amino acids long. In DNA, the CDR3 is TGTGCCAGCAGCTTAGCAGGGGCAGCCCGATCCTACGAGCAGTACTTC. Its protein is CASSLAGAARSYEQYF.

This chain connects TRBV20-1 to TRBJ1-3; the match to TRBD1 covers 7 bases. The CDR3 length is 13 residues. Germline V gene data show CDR1 as DFQATT and CDR2 as SNEGSKA (reference sequence). The trim removed 3 bases at V and 3 bases at J, leaving 2 bases unmatched. The CDR3 region is CSASPGGGNTIYF. The CDR3 nucleotides read TGCAGTGCTAGTCCAGGGGGTGGAAACACCATATATTTT.

This chain connects TRBV7-9 to TRBJ2-7; the match to TRBD1 covers 11 bases. The CDR3 is 12 residues long. Per the germline V gene, CDR1 is SEHNR and CDR2 is FQNEAQ (reference sequence). With 11 bases clipped from V and 7 bases from J, the junction kept 7 bases outside the gene matches. The chain's CDR3 is CALGQGAGEQYF. Written as DNA, the CDR3 is TGTGCCCTTGGACAGGGGGCGGGAGAGCAGTACTTC.

V is TRBV11-2 and J is TRBJ1-1; 7 bases are shared with TRBD1. This CDR3 has 15 residues. Germline lookup yields CDR1 SGHAT and CDR2 FQNNGV. V lost 5 bases and J lost 0; bases outside the gene matches: 6. The CDR3 loop is CASSQEGALNTEAFF. In DNA, the CDR3 is TGTGCCAGCAGCCAGGAGGGGGCCCTGAACACTGAAGCTTTCTTT.

The CDR3 loop is CASSLGVGDTQYF. CDR3 nucleotides: TGTGCCAGCAGCCTAGGGGTAGGAGATACGCAGTATTTT. The rearrangement uses TRBV7-3 and TRBJ2-3; tentative D call: TRBD1 (5 bases). In germline, CDR1 is SGHTA, CDR2 FQGTGA. The CDR3 is made up of 13 amino acids. Trimming cost V 5 bases and J 5 bases, with 11 bases left between them.

The chain uses TRBV30 and TRBJ2-5; 8 bases align to TRBD1. There are 14 residues in the CDR3. With 2 bases clipped from V and 1 base from J, the junction kept 3 bases outside the gene matches. Germline CDR1 reads GTSNPN; CDR2 reads SVGIG (reference sequence). As DNA, the CDR3 is TGTGCCTGGAGTACGGACAGGGTCCAAGAGACCCAGTACTTC. Translating gives CAWSTDRVQETQYF.

The chain uses TRBV12-5 and TRBJ1-1, with a tentative D call TRBD1 (6 bases). This CDR3 has 15 residues. Trimming cost V 7 bases and J 0 bases, with 15 bases left between them. Germline V gene data show CDR1 as LGHNT and CDR2 as FRNRAP. The DNA of the CDR3 is TGTGCTAGTGCCGTAGGGGGGGGTATGAACACTGAAGCTTTCTTT. Its translation is CASAVGGGMNTEAFF. The whole variable domain, remainder taken from reference TRBV12-5 and TRBJ1-1, is DARVTQTPRHKVTEMGQEVTMRCQPILGHNTVFWYRQTMMQGLELLAYFRNRAPLDDSGMPKDRFSAEMPDATLATLKIQPSEPRDSAVYFCASAVGGGMNTEAFFGQGTRLTVV.

This rearrangement joins TRBV28 to TRBJ2-3; TRBD2 agrees at 8 bases. With 4 bases clipped from V and 4 bases from J, the junction kept 7 bases outside the gene matches. Germline V gives CDR1 MDHEN, CDR2 SYDVKM. The length of the CDR3 is 15 residues. The CDR3 reads CASSSPAGESDTQYF. The CDR3 DNA follows: TGTGCCAGCAGTTCCCCAGCGGGAGAGTCAGATACGCAGTATTTT.

This chain uses TRBV19 with TRBJ2-5, with a weak D call TRBD1 (6 bases). V was pared by 6 bases and J by 3 bases, with 11 bases between. The CDR3 is 13 amino acids. The germline V gene encodes CDR1 LNHDA and CDR2 SQIVND (reference sequence). As DNA, the CDR3 is TGTGCCAGTAGCCGGACAGTTGAAGAGACCCAGTACTTC. It yields the protein CASSRTVEETQYF.

V and J are TRBV29-1 and TRBJ2-3, with a weak D call TRBD2 (6 bases). The CDR3 is made up of 12 amino acids. The V and J ends lost 4 bases and 2 bases respectively, with 7 bases between them. Germline lookup yields CDR1 SQVTM and CDR2 ANQGSEA. CDR3 DNA: TGCAGCGTTGCGGACTACACAGATACGCAGTATTTT. It codes for CSVADYTDTQYF.

The gene calls are TRBV10-3 and TRBJ2-1; 10 nucleotides align to TRBD2. The CDR3 spans 15 residues. V lost 6 bases and J lost 6; bases outside the gene matches: 8. Germline loops: CDR1 ENHRY, CDR2 SYGVKD. The CDR3 coding sequence is TGTGCCATCAGCAAGCTAGCGGGAGATGTCAATGAGCAGTTCTTC. It yields the protein CAISKLAGDVNEQFF.